This TCR beta chain derives from a study of identical twins. Study observations and caveats: Models underestimated TCR alpha sharing (out-of-frame) in monozygotic twins. Compared with unrelated sharing, twin-shared out-of-frame alpha sequences had more low-probability sequences. Partial confounding of zero-insertion analyses by invariant MAIT and iNKT cells was possible.

Germline loops: CDR1 SGHDN, CDR2 FVKESK. V was pared by 4 bases and J by 13 bases, with 16 bases between. The CDR3 consists of 13 residues. About this clonotype itself: The antigen is undetermined.

TCRdb recomputed calls from the 5' RACE reads with MiXCR, one row per CDR3 protein. The profile covers hundreds of thousands of distinct CDR3 sequences, with around 9.6% appearing a single time and over 4.5% taken by the ten largest. This chain links TRBV14 with TRBJ1-4; no clear D gene. The sample comprised memory (CD45RO+) T cells sorted from blood. This receptor was identified in a woman aged 18-29 years in good health. The CDR3 reads CASSPRPGIGLFF. The CDR3 region has the DNA TGTGCCAGCAGCCCTCGTCCCGGGATAGGACTGTTTTTT.